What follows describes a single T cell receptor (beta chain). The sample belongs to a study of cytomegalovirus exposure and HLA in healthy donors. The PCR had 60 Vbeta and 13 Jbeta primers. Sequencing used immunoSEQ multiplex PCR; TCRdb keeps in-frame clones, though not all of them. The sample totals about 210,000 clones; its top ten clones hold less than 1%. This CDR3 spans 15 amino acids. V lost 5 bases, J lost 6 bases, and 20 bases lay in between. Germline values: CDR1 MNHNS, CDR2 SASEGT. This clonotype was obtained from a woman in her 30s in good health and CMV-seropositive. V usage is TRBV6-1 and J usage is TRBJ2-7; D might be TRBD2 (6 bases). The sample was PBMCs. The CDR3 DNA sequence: TGTGCCAGCAGTATTGGGAGGCCGAAAGCTGGCGAGCAGTACTTC. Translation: CASSIGRPKAGEQYF.